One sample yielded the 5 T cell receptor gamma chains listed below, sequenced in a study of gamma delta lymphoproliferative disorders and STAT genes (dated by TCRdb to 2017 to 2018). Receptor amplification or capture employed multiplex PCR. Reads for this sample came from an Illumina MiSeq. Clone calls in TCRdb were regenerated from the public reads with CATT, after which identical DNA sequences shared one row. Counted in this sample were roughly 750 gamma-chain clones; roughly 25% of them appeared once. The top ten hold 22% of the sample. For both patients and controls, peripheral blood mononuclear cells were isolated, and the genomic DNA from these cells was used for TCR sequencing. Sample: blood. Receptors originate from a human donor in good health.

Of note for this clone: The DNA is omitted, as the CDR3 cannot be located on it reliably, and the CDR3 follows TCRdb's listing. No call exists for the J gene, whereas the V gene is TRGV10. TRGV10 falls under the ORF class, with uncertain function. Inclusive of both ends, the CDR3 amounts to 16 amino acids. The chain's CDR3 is CTTVLRGIGNYYKKLF.

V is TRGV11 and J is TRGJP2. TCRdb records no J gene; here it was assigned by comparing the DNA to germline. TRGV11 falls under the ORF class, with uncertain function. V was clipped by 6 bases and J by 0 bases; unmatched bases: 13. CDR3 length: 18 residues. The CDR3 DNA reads TGTGCCTGCTGGATTGGCCCCAGACTCTATAGTAGTGATTGGATCAAGACGTTT. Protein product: CACWIGPRLYSSDWIKTF.

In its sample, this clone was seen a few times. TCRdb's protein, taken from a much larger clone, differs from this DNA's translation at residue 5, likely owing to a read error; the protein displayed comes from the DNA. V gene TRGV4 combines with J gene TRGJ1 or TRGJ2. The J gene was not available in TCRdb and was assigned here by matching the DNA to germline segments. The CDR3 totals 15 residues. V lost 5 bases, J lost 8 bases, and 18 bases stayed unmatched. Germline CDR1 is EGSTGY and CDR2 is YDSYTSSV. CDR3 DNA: TGTGCCACCTGGGGCGGGCTCAGCGATTGGGATAAGAAACTCTTT. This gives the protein CATWGGLSDWDKKLF.

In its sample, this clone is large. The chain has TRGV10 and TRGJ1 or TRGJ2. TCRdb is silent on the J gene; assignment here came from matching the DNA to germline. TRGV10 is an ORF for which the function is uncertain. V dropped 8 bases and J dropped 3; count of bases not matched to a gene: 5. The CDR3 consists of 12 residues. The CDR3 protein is CAAWELYYKKLF. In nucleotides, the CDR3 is TGTGCTGCGTGGGAGCTTTATTATAAGAAACTCTTT.

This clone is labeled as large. Here the CDR3 DNA reads TGTGCCACCTGGGATAAGAGGGGTAGTGATTGGATCAAGACGTTT. This codes for CATWDKRGSDWIKTF. The chain joins TRGV8 to TRGJP2. TCRdb leaves out the J gene; it was filled in here by matching the DNA to germline. Trimming cost V 2 bases and J 3 bases; bases outside gene matches: 6. CDR1 is VENAVY, CDR2 YDSYNSRV, per germline. This CDR3 contains 15 residues.